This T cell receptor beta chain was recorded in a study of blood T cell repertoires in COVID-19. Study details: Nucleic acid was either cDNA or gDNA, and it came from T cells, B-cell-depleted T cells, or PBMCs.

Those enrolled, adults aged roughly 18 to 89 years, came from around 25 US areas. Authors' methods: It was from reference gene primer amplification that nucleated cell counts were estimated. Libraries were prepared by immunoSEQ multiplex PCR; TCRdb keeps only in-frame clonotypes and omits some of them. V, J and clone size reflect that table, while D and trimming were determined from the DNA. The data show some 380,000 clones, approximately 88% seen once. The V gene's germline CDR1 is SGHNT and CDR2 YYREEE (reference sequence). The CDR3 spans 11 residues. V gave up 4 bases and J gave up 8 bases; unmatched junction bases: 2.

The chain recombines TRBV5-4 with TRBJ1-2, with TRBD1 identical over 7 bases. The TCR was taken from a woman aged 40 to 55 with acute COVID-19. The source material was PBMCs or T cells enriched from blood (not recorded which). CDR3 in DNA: TGTGCCAGCAGCCGGGACAGCGGCTACACCTTC. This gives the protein CASSRDSGYTF. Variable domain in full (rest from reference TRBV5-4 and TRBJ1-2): ETGVTQSPTHLIKTRGQQVTLRCSSQSGHNTVSWYQQALGQGPQFIFQYYREEENGRGNFPPRFSGLQFPNYSSELNVNALELDDSALYLCASSRDSGYTFGSGTRLTVV.